The rows below give T cell receptor beta chains drawn from one sample of a study of cytomegalovirus exposure and HLA in healthy donors. Produced via immunoSEQ multiplex PCR; TCRdb's table is partial and in-frame only. The repertoire has fewer than 100,000 clones, 85% to 95% of them found once; the top ten carry roughly 2.1%. Sequencing was done on a sample of PBMCs. The receptors here all came from a woman younger than 35 in good health and CMV-seronegative. The CDR3 runs from the conserved cysteine through the conserved F or W. The D gene is left open where the match is weak. The size entry is marked missing in some rows and otherwise reads once, few, many or a size class.

d_gene	abundance	v_gene	j_gene	CDR3aa	CDR3nt
TRBD1	-	TRBV19	TRBJ1-5	CASSVDRGSNQPQHF	TGTGCCAGTAGCGTTGACAGGGGGTCCAATCAGCCCCAGCATTTT
-	-	TRBV6-4	TRBJ2-7	CASSVLAGSPYEQYF	TGTGCCAGCAGTGTGCTTGCGGGAAGCCCCTACGAGCAGTACTTC
TRBD1	once	TRBV4-1	TRBJ1-1	CASSPGDWDRQNTEAFF	TGCGCCAGCAGCCCTGGAGACTGGGACAGGCAGAACACTGAAGCTTTCTTT
-	-	TRBV28	TRBJ2-1	CASSPPPGHRNEQFF	TGTGCCAGCAGTCCTCCTCCCGGACACCGAAATGAGCAGTTCTTC
TRBD2	-	TRBV28	TRBJ2-7	CASLSREVNSRPYEQYF	TGTGCCAGCTTAAGTCGGGAGGTTAACTCAAGGCCCTACGAGCAGTACTTC
TRBD2	-	TRBV25-1	TRBJ2-5	CASQHGTSGPKETQYF	TGTGCCAGCCAGCATGGGACTAGCGGTCCTAAAGAGACCCAGTACTTC
-	-	TRBV2	TRBJ1-5	CASRAGMRSNQPQHF	TGTGCCAGCAGGGCGGGGATGAGAAGCAATCAGCCCCAGCATTTT
-	-	TRBV18	TRBJ2-2	CASSPPSSGHYGELFF	TGTGCCAGCTCACCACCCAGTAGCGGACACTACGGGGAGCTGTTTTTT
-	-	TRBV6-1	TRBJ1-3	CASSGQLIISGNTIYF	TGTGCCAGCAGTGGCCAACTTATAATCTCTGGAAACACCATATATTTT
-	once	TRBV10-3	TRBJ2-3	CAISESGVASRNTDTQYF	TGTGCCATCAGTGAGTCCGGCGTGGCTAGTCGTAACACAGATACGCAGTATTTT
-	once	TRBV9	TRBJ2-4	CASSVGGDWWDIQYF	TGTGCCAGCAGCGTAGGGGGAGATTGGTGGGACATTCAGTACTTC
TRBD1	once	TRBV5-1	TRBJ1-5	CASSLETGVQPQHF	TGCGCCAGCAGCTTGGAAACAGGGGTACAGCCCCAGCATTTT
TRBD1	-	TRBV19	TRBJ1-1	CASSNSGTGGGSSEAFF	TGTGCCAGTAGCAATTCCGGGACAGGGGGCGGCAGCTCCGAAGCTTTCTTT
-	-	TRBV30	TRBJ2-4	CAWRASFTKNIQYF	TGTGCCTGGAGGGCTTCTTTTACAAAAAACATTCAGTACTTC
TRBD1	-	TRBV19	TRBJ1-2	CASSYPDRVDGYTF	TGTGCCAGTAGTTACCCGGACAGGGTCGATGGCTACACCTTC
-	few	TRBV27	TRBJ2-7	CASSLSVDSSFYEQYF	TGTGCCAGCAGTTTATCGGTTGACAGTTCTTTCTACGAGCAGTACTTC
TRBD1	-	TRBV6-5	TRBJ1-2	CASSYMGTGPSGYTF	TGTGCCAGCAGTTATATGGGGACAGGGCCTTCGGGCTACACCTTC
-	-	TRBV7-9	TRBJ1-2	CASSLGTDYGYTF	TGTGCCAGCAGCTTAGGAACGGACTATGGCTACACCTTC
-	-	TRBV19	TRBJ2-2	CASSMKQWDTGELFF	TGTGCCAGTAGTATGAAACAGTGGGACACCGGGGAGCTGTTTTTT
TRBD1	-	TRBV25-1	TRBJ2-7	CASSATGGHEQYF	TGTGCCAGCAGTGCGACAGGGGGCCACGAGCAGTACTTC
-	-	TRBV5-1	TRBJ2-3	CASSLSQGTDTQYF	TGCGCCAGCAGCTTGTCCCAGGGCACAGATACGCAGTATTTT
-	-	TRBV5-8	TRBJ2-7	CASSLPRYEQYF	TGTGCCAGCAGCTTGCCTAGATACGAGCAGTACTTC
TRBD2	-	TRBV4-2	TRBJ2-7	CASSHSESGGGAGEQYF	TGTGCCAGCAGCCACAGTGAGTCCGGCGGGGGGGCCGGCGAGCAGTACTTC
TRBD1	once	TRBV4-1	TRBJ2-7	CASSQDEGTDYEQYF	TGCGCCAGCAGCCAAGACGAGGGGACAGACTACGAGCAGTACTTC
TRBD1	-	TRBV5-1	TRBJ2-7	CASSLGTGGGHEQYF	TGCGCCAGCAGCTTGGGGACAGGGGGTGGACACGAGCAGTACTTC
-	-	TRBV28	TRBJ1-2	CASSPPGLMYGYTF	TGTGCCAGCAGTCCCCCGGGACTAATGTATGGCTACACCTTC
-	-	TRBV5-1	TRBJ2-7	CASSLEHDYEQYF	TGCGCCAGCAGCTTGGAACATGACTACGAGCAGTACTTC
-	-	TRBV7-2	TRBJ1-1	CASSLVTGRNTEAFF	TGTGCCAGCAGCTTAGTAACAGGGCGGAACACTGAAGCTTTCTTT
-	-	TRBV28	TRBJ2-7	CASSLQALEGVPYEQYF	TGTGCCAGCAGTTTACAAGCCTTGGAGGGAGTCCCCTACGAGCAGTACTTC
-	-	TRBV6-5	TRBJ1-2	CASRALGLRGEGYTF	TGTGCCAGCCGCGCGTTGGGCCTCAGGGGAGAGGGCTACACCTTC
TRBD2	-	TRBV15	TRBJ2-5	CATSRDSGRGGKETQYF	TGTGCCACCAGCAGAGACTCTGGACGCGGGGGAAAAGAGACCCAGTACTTC
TRBD2	-	TRBV4-1	TRBJ2-1	CASSDTAGAAYNEQFF	TGCGCCAGCAGTGACACAGCGGGAGCCGCATACAATGAGCAGTTCTTC
TRBD2	-	TRBV4-1	TRBJ2-7	CASSLGLAGSSYEQYF	TGCGCCAGCAGCCTAGGACTAGCGGGGAGCTCCTACGAGCAGTACTTC
TRBD1	-	TRBV29-1	TRBJ1-2	CSAPGTGAYGYTF	TGCAGCGCTCCCGGGACAGGGGCTTACGGCTACACCTTC
-	-	TRBV19	TRBJ1-3	CASSIGSGYGNTIYF	TGTGCCAGTAGTATTGGGTCAGGGTATGGAAACACCATATATTTT
TRBD1	-	TRBV7-2	TRBJ2-7	CASSRGQDISYEQYF	TGTGCCAGCAGCCGGGGACAGGACATCTCCTACGAGCAGTACTTC
TRBD1	-	TRBV27	TRBJ2-1	CASSLSGQGYNEQFF	TGTGCCAGCAGTTTATCCGGACAGGGATACAATGAGCAGTTCTTC
TRBD2	-	TRBV15	TRBJ2-1	CATSRDRTSGWSHEQFF	TGTGCCACCAGCAGAGATAGGACTAGCGGGTGGTCCCATGAGCAGTTCTTC
-	few	TRBV27	TRBJ2-5	CASSPGGSDLETQYF	TGTGCCAGCAGTCCAGGAGGTTCGGACCTCGAGACCCAGTACTTC
TRBD2	-	TRBV4-1	TRBJ2-7	CASSSGGAYEQYF	TGCGCCAGCAGTTCTGGGGGGGCCTACGAGCAGTACTTC
-	once	TRBV6-5	TRBJ2-7	CASSRQPSYEQYF	TGTGCCAGCAGTAGACAGCCTTCCTACGAGCAGTACTTC
TRBD1	-	TRBV7-6	TRBJ2-5	CASSLAAGGQETQYF	TGTGCCAGCAGCTTAGCAGCAGGGGGCCAAGAGACCCAGTACTTC
-	-	TRBV6-5	TRBJ1-1	CASSRQLSTEAFF	TGTGCCAGCAGTAGACAGTTAAGCACTGAAGCTTTCTTT
TRBD2	-	TRBV29-1	TRBJ2-1	CSVGRTSSDGAWFF	TGCAGCGTGGGACGGACTAGTAGTGATGGGGCGTGGTTCTTC
TRBD2	-	TRBV28	TRBJ2-7	CASSLGRLAGTYEQYF	TGTGCCAGCAGTTTGGGTCGGTTAGCGGGGACCTACGAGCAGTACTTC
-	-	TRBV15	TRBJ2-1	CATSKDGSYNEQFF	TGTGCCACCAGCAAAGACGGGTCCTACAATGAGCAGTTCTTC
-	-	TRBV2	TRBJ1-5	CASRGTGYQPQHF	TGTGCCAGCAGAGGTACAGGGTATCAGCCCCAGCATTTT
-	-	TRBV30	TRBJ1-2	CAWSVAGNYGYTF	TGTGCCTGGAGTGTCGCAGGGAACTATGGCTACACCTTC
TRBD1	-	TRBV7-2	TRBJ1-2	CASTRDRAYGYTF	TGTGCCAGCACCCGGGACAGGGCCTATGGCTACACCTTC
-	-	TRBV5-1	TRBJ1-2	CASSWETGTTNYGYTF	TGCGCCAGCAGCTGGGAGACAGGAACAACGAACTATGGCTACACCTTC
TRBD1	-	TRBV7-9	TRBJ1-4	CASSLREGTGGRLYEKLFF	TGTGCCAGCAGCTTACGCGAGGGGACAGGGGGCCGGTTGTATGAAAAACTGTTTTTT
-	-	TRBV7-2	TRBJ1-5	CASSLTGYNQPQHF	TGTGCCAGCAGCTTGACAGGCTACAATCAGCCCCAGCATTTT
-	-	TRBV2	TRBJ2-3	CASSETPGLGGRTDTQYF	TGTGCCAGCAGTGAAACCCCTGGTTTGGGGGGGCGCACAGATACGCAGTATTTT
-	-	TRBV15	TRBJ1-6	CATSREWSVDSPLHF	TGTGCCACCAGCAGAGAGTGGAGTGTGGATTCACCCCTCCACTTT
TRBD1	-	TRBV7-2	TRBJ2-6	CASSQRTGSSGANVLTF	TGTGCCAGCAGCCAAAGGACAGGAAGCTCTGGGGCCAACGTCCTGACTTTC
-	-	TRBV15	TRBJ1-1	CATSRDMNTEAFF	TGTGCCACCAGCAGAGACATGAACACTGAAGCTTTCTTT
TRBD2	-	TRBV7-9	TRBJ2-2	CASSPPGLTTGELFF	TGTGCCAGCAGCCCTCCGGGACTAACCACCGGGGAGCTGTTTTTT
-	-	TRBV6-1	TRBJ2-2	CASSLGELFF	TGTGCCAGCAGCCTCGGGGAGCTGTTTTTT
-	few	TRBV27	TRBJ2-7	CASSSTGYVSYEQYF	TGTGCCAGCAGTTCAACAGGGTATGTCTCCTACGAGCAGTACTTC
-	-	TRBV7-9	TRBJ2-3	CASSSNPAGTTDTQYF	TGTGCCAGCAGCTCCAACCCGGCGGGGACTACAGATACGCAGTATTTT